The clone carrying this T cell receptor (beta chain) turned up a few times. This sample is drawn from a study of identical twins. Template switching added a universal primer site, and cDNA bore unique molecular identifiers. TCRdb redid the calling of the 5' RACE reads with MiXCR, one entry per CDR3 protein. The sample has a few hundred thousand distinct CDR3 sequences, 9% to 10% seen once. V lost 2 bases and J 9 bases, leaving 8 bases between the germline ends. This CDR3 is 13 amino acids long. The sample consisted of naive T cells sorted from blood. This TCR came from a woman aged 45-65 years in good health. The chain recombines TRBV12-3 or TRBV12-4 with TRBJ1-6; D perhaps matches TRBD1 (5 bases). CDR3 in DNA: TGTGCCAGCAGTTTAACGGGGCCTTCACCCCTCCACTTT. Its protein product is CASSLTGPSPLHF.